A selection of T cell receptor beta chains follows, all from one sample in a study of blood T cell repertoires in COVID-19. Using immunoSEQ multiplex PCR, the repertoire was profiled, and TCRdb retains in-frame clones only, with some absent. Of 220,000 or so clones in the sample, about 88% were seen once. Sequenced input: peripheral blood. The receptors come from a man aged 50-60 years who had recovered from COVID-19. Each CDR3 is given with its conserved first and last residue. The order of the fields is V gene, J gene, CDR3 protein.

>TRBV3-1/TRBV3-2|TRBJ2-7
CASSHAREYEQYF
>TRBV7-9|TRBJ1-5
CASSPDRGGNQPQHF
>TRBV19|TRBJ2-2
CASSFTGKDTGELFF
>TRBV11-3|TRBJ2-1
CASSWTSESEQFF
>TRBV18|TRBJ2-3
CASSPPAGLLTDTQYF
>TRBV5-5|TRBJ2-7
CASSAGLLSSYEQYF
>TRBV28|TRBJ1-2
CASRSQGAMSGYTF
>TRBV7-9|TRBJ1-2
CASSLTGANYGYTF
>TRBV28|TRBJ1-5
CASSDQGARGNQPQHF
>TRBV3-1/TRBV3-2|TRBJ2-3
CASSLKLVATPDTQYF
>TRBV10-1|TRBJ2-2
CASSSGRNTGELFF
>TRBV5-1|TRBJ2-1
CASSLGGGLSSYNEQFF